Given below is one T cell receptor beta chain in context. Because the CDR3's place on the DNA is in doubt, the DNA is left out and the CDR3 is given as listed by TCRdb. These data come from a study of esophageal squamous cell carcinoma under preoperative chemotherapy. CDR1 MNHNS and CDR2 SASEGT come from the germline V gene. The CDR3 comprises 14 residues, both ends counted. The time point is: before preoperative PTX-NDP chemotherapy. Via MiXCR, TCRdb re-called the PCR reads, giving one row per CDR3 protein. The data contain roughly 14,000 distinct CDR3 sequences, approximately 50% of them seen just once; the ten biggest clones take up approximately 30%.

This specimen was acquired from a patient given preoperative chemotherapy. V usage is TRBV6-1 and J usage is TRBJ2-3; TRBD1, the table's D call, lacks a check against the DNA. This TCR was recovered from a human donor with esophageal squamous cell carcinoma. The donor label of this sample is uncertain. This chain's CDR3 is CASWGRGAKDIQYF.